Listed here are 9 T cell receptor beta chains from one sample, sequenced in a study of blood T cell repertoires in COVID-19 (dated by TCRdb to 2019 to 2021). Libraries were built with the immunoSEQ multiplex PCR assay. TCRdb re-hosts the immuneACCESS table, in-frame sequences only. Its copies lack some clones; in the studies checked, an unresolved V gene accounts for under half of them, and the cause for the rest is not known. The sample table shows roughly 120,000 clones, and 90% are seen once. Roughly 5% of the sample goes to the ten largest clones. The specimen was peripheral blood. The receptors derive from a man in his sixties with COVID-19, enrolled during active disease.

The CDR3 DNA reads TGTGCCAGCAGCCGCGGACTAGCGGAGGACAATGAGCAGTTCTTC. Encoded protein: CASSRGLAEDNEQFF. This chain joins TRBV5-6 and TRBJ2-1, with 10 bases matching TRBD2. Germline V gene sequence: CDR1 SGHDT, CDR2 YYEEEE. CDR3 length equals 15 residues. The J segment lost 5 bases and the V segment lost 4 bases, leaving 6 bases of the junction unmatched.

The chain carries TRBV5-1 and TRBJ2-7; a weak D match, TRBD1 (6 bases). Germline CDR1 is SGHRS and CDR2 is YFSETQ. Trimming took off 2 bases at V and 1 base at J, with 13 bases between the two ends. CDR3 length: 15 residues. CDR3 residues: CASSFTGYESYEQYF. The CDR3 coding sequence is TGCGCCAGCAGCTTTACAGGGTACGAGTCCTACGAGCAGTACTTC.

The chain is built from TRBV7-2 and TRBJ2-5, with D uncertain. V was pared by 3 bases and J by 1 base, with 6 bases between. The CDR3 covers 13 residues. Germline loops: CDR1 SGHTA, CDR2 FQGNSA. Written as DNA, the CDR3 is TGTGCCAGCAGCTTGGGCAGCCAAGAGACCCAGTACTTC. The encoded protein is CASSLGSQETQYF. Combining the CDR3 with reference TRBV7-2 and TRBJ2-5 gives the whole variable domain GAGVSQSPSNKVTEKGKDVELRCDPISGHTALYWYRQSLGQGLEFLIYFQGNSAPDKSGLPSDRFSAERTGGSVSTLTIQRTQQEDSAVYLCASSLGSQETQYFGPGTRLLVL.

V gene TRBV7-6 combines with J gene TRBJ2-6; TRBD1 matches 10 bases. The CDR3 consists of 16 residues. Germline V CDR1 and CDR2: SGHVS, FNYEAQ. V gave up 5 bases and J gave up 0 bases; unmatched junction bases: 1. The CDR3 sequence is CASSRDRGSGANVLTF. CDR3 DNA: TGTGCCAGCAGCCGGGACAGGGGCTCTGGGGCCAACGTCCTGACTTTC.

The chain is built from TRBV29-1 and TRBJ2-5; TRBD1 agrees at 7 bases. V lost 7 bases, J lost 2 bases, and 4 bases stayed unmatched. The CDR3 has 12 amino acids. Germline CDR1 SQVTM, CDR2 ANQGSEA. CDR3 amino acids: CSGGQPQETQYF. The CDR3 coding sequence is TGCAGCGGGGGACAGCCACAAGAGACCCAGTACTTC.

The rearrangement uses TRBV7-2 and TRBJ1-4, with D possibly matching TRBD1 (6 bases). Per the germline V gene, CDR1 is SGHTA and CDR2 is FQGNSA. Trimming pared 2 bases from V and 8 bases from J, leaving 15 bases between. The CDR3 is made up of 15 amino acids. The CDR3 region is CASSLYSGEGEKLFF. For the CDR3, the DNA is TGTGCCAGCAGCTTATATTCAGGGGAGGGCGAAAAACTGTTTTTT.

The rearrangement joins TRBV2 to TRBJ2-7; TRBD1 matches 7 bases. The CDR3 loop spans 14 amino acids. V dropped 11 bases and J dropped 5; count of bases not matched to a gene: 15. Germline V gene sequence: CDR1 SNHLY, CDR2 FYNNEI. The CDR3 coding sequence is TGTGCCGGAAGGACAGGTCCTGAAGAACACGAGCAGTACTTC. Translated, it gives CAGRTGPEEHEQYF.

This chain joins TRBV7-8 and TRBJ1-2; TRBD1 might be the D (6 bases). The CDR3 covers 13 residues. Between the trimmed V and J ends, which lost 5 bases and 8 bases, there was a span of 15 bases. Germline CDR1 reads SGHVS; CDR2 reads FQNEAQ. The CDR3 bases are TGTGCCAGCAGCATTCAGGGGTCTGAAGGCTACACCTTC. Translated, it gives CASSIQGSEGYTF.

The V gene is TRBV5-8, the J gene TRBJ2-3; 10 positions agree with TRBD2. V lost 3 bases to trimming and J lost 5 bases; unmatched junction nucleotides: 12. Looked up from germline, CDR1 is SGHTS and CDR2 is YDEGEE. The CDR3 is 17 amino acids. CDR3: CASSSRATSGWEDTQYF. Written as DNA, the CDR3 is TGTGCCAGCAGCTCCCGGGCGACTAGCGGGTGGGAAGATACGCAGTATTTT.